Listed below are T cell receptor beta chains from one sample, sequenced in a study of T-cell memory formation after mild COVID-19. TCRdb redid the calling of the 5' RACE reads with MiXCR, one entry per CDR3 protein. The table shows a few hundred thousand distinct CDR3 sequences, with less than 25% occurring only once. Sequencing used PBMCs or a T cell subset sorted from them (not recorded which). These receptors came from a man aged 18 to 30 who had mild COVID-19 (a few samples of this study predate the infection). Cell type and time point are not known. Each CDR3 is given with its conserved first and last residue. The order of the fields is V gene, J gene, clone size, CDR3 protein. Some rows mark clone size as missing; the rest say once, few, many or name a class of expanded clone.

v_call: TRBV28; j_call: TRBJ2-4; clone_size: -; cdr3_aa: CASSFGGVSKNIQYF
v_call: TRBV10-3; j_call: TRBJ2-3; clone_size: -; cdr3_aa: CAISEAWGTSTDTQYF
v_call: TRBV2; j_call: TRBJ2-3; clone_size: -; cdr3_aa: CATYRDRTDTQYF
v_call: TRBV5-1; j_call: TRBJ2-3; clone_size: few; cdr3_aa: CASSATGGTDTQYF
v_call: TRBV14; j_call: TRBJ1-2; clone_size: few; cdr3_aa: CASIPQRNYGYTF
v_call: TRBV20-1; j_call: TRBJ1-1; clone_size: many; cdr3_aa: CSARVLPEAFF
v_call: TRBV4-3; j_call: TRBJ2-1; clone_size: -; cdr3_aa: CASSQEYHDVTNNEQFF
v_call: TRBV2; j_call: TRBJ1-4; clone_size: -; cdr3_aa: CASSEGQVNEKLFF
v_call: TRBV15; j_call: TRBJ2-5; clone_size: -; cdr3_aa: CATSRDRQETQYF
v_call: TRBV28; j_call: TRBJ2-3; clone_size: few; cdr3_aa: CDSSAGGPGTDTQYF
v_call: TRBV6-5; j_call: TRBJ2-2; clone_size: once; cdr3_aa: CASSPGSGFAGELFF
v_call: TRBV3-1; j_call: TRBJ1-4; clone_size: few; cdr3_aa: CASSPNPGQGLEKLFF
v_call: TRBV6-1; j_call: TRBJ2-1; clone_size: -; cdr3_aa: CASSEGTTSYNEQFF
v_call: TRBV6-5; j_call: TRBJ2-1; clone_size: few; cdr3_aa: CASSQLAGGLNEQFF
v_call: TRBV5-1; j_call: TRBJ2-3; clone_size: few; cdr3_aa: CASSVRARLDTQYF
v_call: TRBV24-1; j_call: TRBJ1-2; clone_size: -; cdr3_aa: CATSDTQYGYTF
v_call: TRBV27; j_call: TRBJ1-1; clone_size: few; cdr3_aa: CASSRHLQTEAFF
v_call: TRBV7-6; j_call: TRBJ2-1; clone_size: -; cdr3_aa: CASSLVVFGEQFF
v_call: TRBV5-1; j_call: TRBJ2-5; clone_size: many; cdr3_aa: CASSWGQGETQYF
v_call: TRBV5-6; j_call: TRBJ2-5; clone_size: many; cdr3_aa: CASSLRLGETQYF
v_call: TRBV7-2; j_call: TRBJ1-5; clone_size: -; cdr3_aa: CASSLEGRAEQPQHF
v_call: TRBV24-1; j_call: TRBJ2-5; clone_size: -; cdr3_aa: CATSDQPQETQYF